The rows below give T cell receptor beta chains drawn from one sample of a study of neurological immune-mediated disorders. In TCRdb, the 5' RACE reads were re-called with MiXCR into one record per CDR3 protein. The sample holds 15,000 or so distinct CDR3 sequences, roughly 14% seen once. Sequenced: PBMCs. These receptors came from a man aged 55 to 70 with HTLV-1-associated myelopathy (HAM/TSP). The CDR3 runs from the conserved cysteine through the conserved F or W. The order of the fields is CDR3 protein, CDR3 DNA, D gene, clone size, J gene, V gene. A D gene is named only where the DNA matches it firmly. Only part of the rows carry a size: once, few, many, or a class if the clone is expanded.

cdr3_aa: CASSRGPPGEQFF; cdr3_nt: TGCGCCAGCAGCCGGGGCCCACCGGGTGAGCAGTTCTTC; d_call: .; clone_size: .; j_call: TRBJ2-1; v_call: TRBV10-1
cdr3_aa: CSAPIRDGEKLFF; cdr3_nt: TGCAGTGCTCCTATCAGGGACGGCGAAAAACTGTTTTTT; d_call: .; clone_size: few; j_call: TRBJ1-4; v_call: TRBV20-1
cdr3_aa: CASSLDFGGEGSYTF; cdr3_nt: TGTGCCAGCAGCTTAGATTTTGGGGGGGAAGGTAGCTACACCTTC; d_call: .; clone_size: .; j_call: TRBJ1-2; v_call: TRBV7-2
cdr3_aa: CASSNRGRGTGELFF; cdr3_nt: TGTGCTAGCAGCAACAGGGGGCGCGGGACCGGGGAGCTGTTTTTT; d_call: TRBD1; clone_size: many; j_call: TRBJ2-2; v_call: TRBV7-7
cdr3_aa: CASSFFGNTEAFF; cdr3_nt: TGTGCCAGCAGCTTTTTCGGGAACACTGAAGCTTTCTTT; d_call: .; clone_size: many; j_call: TRBJ1-1; v_call: TRBV7-2
cdr3_aa: CASSWTLAGPSYEQYF; cdr3_nt: TGCGCCAGCAGCTGGACCCTAGCGGGGCCTAGCTACGAGCAGTACTTC; d_call: TRBD2; clone_size: many; j_call: TRBJ2-7; v_call: TRBV5-1
cdr3_aa: CARDKDREETQYF; cdr3_nt: TGTGCCAGGGATAAAGACAGGGAAGAGACCCAGTACTTC; d_call: TRBD1; clone_size: .; j_call: TRBJ2-5; v_call: TRBV19
cdr3_aa: CASSQETFSYTF; cdr3_nt: TGCGCCAGCAGCCAGGAGACCTTTAGCTACACCTTC; d_call: .; clone_size: .; j_call: TRBJ1-2; v_call: TRBV4-1
cdr3_aa: CASSLGGQQNQYF; cdr3_nt: TGTGCCAGCAGTTTGGGCGGACAGCAGAACCAGTACTTC; d_call: .; clone_size: .; j_call: TRBJ2-5; v_call: TRBV12-3/TRBV12-4
cdr3_aa: CSVGQWGLHYEQYF; cdr3_nt: TGCAGCGTTGGACAGTGGGGACTACACTACGAGCAGTACTTC; d_call: TRBD2; clone_size: .; j_call: TRBJ2-7; v_call: TRBV29-1
cdr3_aa: CVEGGETYEQYF; cdr3_nt: TGCGTTGAGGGTGGCGAAACCTACGAGCAGTACTTC; d_call: .; clone_size: .; j_call: TRBJ2-7; v_call: TRBV29-1
cdr3_aa: CANSLRGGTEAFF; cdr3_nt: TGTGCAAACAGCTTGAGGGGGGGCACTGAAGCTTTCTTT; d_call: .; clone_size: .; j_call: TRBJ1-1; v_call: TRBV5-6
cdr3_aa: CASSSAAGSSHSGNTIYF; cdr3_nt: TGTGCCAGCAGCTCCGCCGCGGGCAGTTCCCACTCTGGAAACACCATATATTTT; d_call: .; clone_size: many; j_call: TRBJ1-3; v_call: TRBV7-6
cdr3_aa: CSASKDTQYF; cdr3_nt: TGCAGTGCCTCGAAAGATACGCAGTATTTT; d_call: .; clone_size: many; j_call: TRBJ2-3; v_call: TRBV20-1
cdr3_aa: CASSLVAASETQYF; cdr3_nt: TGTGCCAGCAGCTTAGTTGCAGCGTCGGAGACCCAGTACTTC; d_call: .; clone_size: many; j_call: TRBJ2-5; v_call: TRBV7-2
cdr3_aa: CSATPGGRGDYEQYF; cdr3_nt: TGCAGTGCAACCCCCGGTGGGCGGGGAGACTACGAGCAGTACTTC; d_call: .; clone_size: many; j_call: TRBJ2-7; v_call: TRBV20-1
cdr3_aa: CASSQDLSPGYSYEQYF; cdr3_nt: TGTGCCAGCAGCCAAGATCTTTCTCCAGGCTATTCCTACGAGCAGTACTTC; d_call: .; clone_size: many; j_call: TRBJ2-7; v_call: TRBV3-1
cdr3_aa: CASSVGSSGGTDTQYF; cdr3_nt: TGTGCCAGCAGCGTAGGATCTAGCGGGGGAACAGATACGCAGTATTTT; d_call: TRBD2; clone_size: medium-sized; j_call: TRBJ2-3; v_call: TRBV9
cdr3_aa: CASRPPESLSYEQYF; cdr3_nt: TGTGCCAGCAGACCCCCCGAGAGCCTCTCCTACGAGCAGTACTTC; d_call: .; clone_size: .; j_call: TRBJ2-7; v_call: TRBV21-1
cdr3_aa: CSTHQQGADGYTF; cdr3_nt: TGCAGTACCCACCAACAGGGGGCGGATGGCTACACCTTC; d_call: TRBD1; clone_size: many; j_call: TRBJ1-2; v_call: TRBV20-1
cdr3_aa: CSASKGTDTGELFF; cdr3_nt: TGCAGTGCTAGTAAGGGAACGGACACCGGGGAGCTGTTTTTT; d_call: .; clone_size: many; j_call: TRBJ2-2; v_call: TRBV20-1
cdr3_aa: CASSRRLDSGNTIYF; cdr3_nt: TGTGCCAGCAGCCGACGTCTGGACTCTGGAAACACCATATATTTT; d_call: .; clone_size: many; j_call: TRBJ1-3; v_call: TRBV4-2
cdr3_aa: CASSPRAGELFF; cdr3_nt: TGTGCCAGTTCTCCAAGGGCCGGGGAGCTGTTTTTT; d_call: .; clone_size: few; j_call: TRBJ2-2; v_call: TRBV19
cdr3_aa: CASSQYRGLRTEAFF; cdr3_nt: TGTGCCAGCAGCCAGTACAGGGGGCTTCGGACTGAAGCTTTCTTT; d_call: TRBD1; clone_size: many; j_call: TRBJ1-1; v_call: TRBV14
cdr3_aa: CASSTTRYNEQFF; cdr3_nt: TGTGCCAGCAGCACGACTCGGTACAATGAGCAGTTCTTC; d_call: .; clone_size: many; j_call: TRBJ2-1; v_call: TRBV7-9
cdr3_aa: CASTKRGGTGELFF; cdr3_nt: TGTGCCAGCACCAAAAGGGGGGGGACCGGGGAGCTGTTTTTT; d_call: .; clone_size: many; j_call: TRBJ2-2; v_call: TRBV12-3/TRBV12-4
cdr3_aa: CASGFGETQYF; cdr3_nt: TGTGCTAGTGGTTTCGGGGAGACCCAGTACTTC; d_call: .; clone_size: many; j_call: TRBJ2-5; v_call: TRBV12-5
cdr3_aa: CSARANHNEQFF; cdr3_nt: TGCAGTGCTAGAGCAAACCACAATGAGCAGTTCTTC; d_call: .; clone_size: many; j_call: TRBJ2-1; v_call: TRBV20-1
cdr3_aa: CATKQGSHTGELFF; cdr3_nt: TGTGCCACCAAACAGGGGTCTCACACCGGGGAGCTGTTTTTT; d_call: TRBD1; clone_size: .; j_call: TRBJ2-2; v_call: TRBV27
cdr3_aa: CASSVDAGGWYEQYF; cdr3_nt: TGTGCCAGCAGCGTAGACGCGGGAGGGTGGTACGAGCAGTACTTC; d_call: TRBD2; clone_size: many; j_call: TRBJ2-7; v_call: TRBV9
cdr3_aa: CASSQDYSGTGLGDTQYF; cdr3_nt: TGCGCCAGCAGCCAAGATTATTCAGGTACAGGCTTAGGAGATACGCAGTATTTT; d_call: .; clone_size: many; j_call: TRBJ2-3; v_call: TRBV4-1
cdr3_aa: CASSLERDFPGNYGYTF; cdr3_nt: TGTGCCAGCAGCTTGGAGAGGGATTTCCCGGGCAACTATGGCTACACCTTC; d_call: .; clone_size: many; j_call: TRBJ1-2; v_call: TRBV5-5
cdr3_aa: CASRGTGNNQPQHF; cdr3_nt: TGTGCCAGCCGAGGGACAGGGAACAATCAGCCCCAGCATTTT; d_call: TRBD1; clone_size: many; j_call: TRBJ1-5; v_call: TRBV6-2/TRBV6-3
cdr3_aa: CASSHPRGEQYF; cdr3_nt: TGTGCCAGCAGCCACCCTAGGGGCGAGCAGTACTTC; d_call: .; clone_size: many; j_call: TRBJ2-7; v_call: TRBV14
cdr3_aa: CASSHDKDRGRNSYEQYF; cdr3_nt: TGTGCCAGCAGCCACGATAAGGACAGGGGGCGGAATTCCTACGAGCAGTACTTC; d_call: TRBD1; clone_size: many; j_call: TRBJ2-7; v_call: TRBV3-1
cdr3_aa: CASSDQGTGELFF; cdr3_nt: TGTGCCAGCAGTGACCAGGGCACCGGGGAGCTGTTTTTT; d_call: .; clone_size: once; j_call: TRBJ2-2; v_call: TRBV9
cdr3_aa: CASSIGQAPYNEQFF; cdr3_nt: TGCGCCAGCAGCATCGGACAGGCACCCTACAATGAGCAGTTCTTC; d_call: TRBD1; clone_size: many; j_call: TRBJ2-1; v_call: TRBV5-1
cdr3_aa: CASSLSGQVGQPQHF; cdr3_nt: TGTGCCAGCAGCCTAAGCGGACAGGTCGGTCAGCCCCAGCATTTT; d_call: TRBD1; clone_size: many; j_call: TRBJ1-5; v_call: TRBV7-2
cdr3_aa: CASSENRLGGQETQYF; cdr3_nt: TGTGCCAGCAGTGAAAATCGGTTAGGGGGCCAAGAGACCCAGTACTTC; d_call: .; clone_size: many; j_call: TRBJ2-5; v_call: TRBV2
cdr3_aa: CSAIPGATEAFF; cdr3_nt: TGCAGTGCTATCCCGGGGGCCACTGAAGCTTTCTTT; d_call: .; clone_size: many; j_call: TRBJ1-1; v_call: TRBV20-1
cdr3_aa: CASSLAPAGHFNYGYTF; cdr3_nt: TGTGCCAGCAGCTTAGCGCCGGCGGGACACTTTAACTATGGCTACACCTTC; d_call: .; clone_size: many; j_call: TRBJ1-2; v_call: TRBV7-9
cdr3_aa: CASSEGSGGIRELFF; cdr3_nt: TGCGCCAGCAGTGAAGGATCCGGGGGGATCAGGGAGCTGTTTTTT; d_call: TRBD2; clone_size: many; j_call: TRBJ2-2; v_call: TRBV10-1
cdr3_aa: CASSHQNQPQHF; cdr3_nt: TGTGCCAGCAGCCACCAGAATCAGCCCCAGCATTTT; d_call: .; clone_size: many; j_call: TRBJ1-5; v_call: TRBV7-2
cdr3_aa: CASSGWTGAGNTIYF; cdr3_nt: TGTGCCAGCAGCGGTTGGACAGGGGCTGGGAACACCATATATTTT; d_call: TRBD1; clone_size: many; j_call: TRBJ1-3; v_call: TRBV9
cdr3_aa: CASSFMAEQGTQYF; cdr3_nt: TGTGCCAGCAGCTTTATGGCAGAGCAGGGGACCCAGTACTTC; d_call: .; clone_size: many; j_call: TRBJ2-5; v_call: TRBV5-5
cdr3_aa: CAISVRGQGADTQYF; cdr3_nt: TGTGCCATCAGTGTCCGGGGACAGGGGGCAGATACGCAGTATTTT; d_call: TRBD1; clone_size: many; j_call: TRBJ2-3; v_call: TRBV10-3
cdr3_aa: CASSLMGGDQPQHF; cdr3_nt: TGCGCCAGCAGCTTGATGGGGGGCGATCAGCCCCAGCATTTT; d_call: .; clone_size: many; j_call: TRBJ1-5; v_call: TRBV5-1